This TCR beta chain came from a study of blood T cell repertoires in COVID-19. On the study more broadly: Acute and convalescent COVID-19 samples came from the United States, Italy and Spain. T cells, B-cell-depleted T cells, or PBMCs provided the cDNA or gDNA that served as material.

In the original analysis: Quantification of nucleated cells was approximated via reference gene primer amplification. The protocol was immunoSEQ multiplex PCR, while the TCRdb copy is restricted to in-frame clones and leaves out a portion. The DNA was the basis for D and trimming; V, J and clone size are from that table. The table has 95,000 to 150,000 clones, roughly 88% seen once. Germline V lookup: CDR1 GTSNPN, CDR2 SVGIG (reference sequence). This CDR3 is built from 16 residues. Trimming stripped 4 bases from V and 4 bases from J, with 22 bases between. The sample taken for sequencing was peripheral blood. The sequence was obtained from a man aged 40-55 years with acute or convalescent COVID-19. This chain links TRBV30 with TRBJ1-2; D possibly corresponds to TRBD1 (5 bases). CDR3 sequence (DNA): TGTGCCTGGACACCTTCCGGGACTGGTAAACTCTATGGCTACACCTTC. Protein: CAWTPSGTGKLYGYTF. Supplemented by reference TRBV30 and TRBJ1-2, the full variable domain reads SQTIHQWPATLVQPVGSPLSLECTVEGTSNPNLYWYRQAAGRGLQLLFYSVGIGQISSEVPQNLSASRPQDRQFILSSKKLLLSDSGFYLCAWTPSGTGKLYGYTFGSGTRLTVV.